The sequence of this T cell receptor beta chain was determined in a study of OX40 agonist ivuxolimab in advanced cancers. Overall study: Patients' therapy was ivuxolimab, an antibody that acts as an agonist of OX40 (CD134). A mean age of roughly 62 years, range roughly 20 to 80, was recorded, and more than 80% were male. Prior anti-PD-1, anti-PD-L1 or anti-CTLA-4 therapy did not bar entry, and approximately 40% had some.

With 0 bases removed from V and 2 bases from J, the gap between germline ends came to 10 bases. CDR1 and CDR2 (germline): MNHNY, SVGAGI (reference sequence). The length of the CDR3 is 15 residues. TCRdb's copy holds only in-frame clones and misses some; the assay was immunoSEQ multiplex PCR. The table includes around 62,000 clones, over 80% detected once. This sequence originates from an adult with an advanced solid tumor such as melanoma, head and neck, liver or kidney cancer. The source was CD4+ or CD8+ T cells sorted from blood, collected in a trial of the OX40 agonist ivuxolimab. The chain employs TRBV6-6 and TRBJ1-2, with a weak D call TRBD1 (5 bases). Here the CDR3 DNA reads TGTGCCAGCAGTTACTCCCGGGGGAGCAACTATGGCTACACCTTC. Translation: CASSYSRGSNYGYTF.